This TCR beta chain was sequenced in a study of technical replicates of blood from a few donors. The protocol was immunoSEQ multiplex PCR, while the TCRdb copy is restricted to in-frame clones and leaves out a portion. Counted here are about 88,000 clones, more than 85% occurring once; the ten biggest clones make up around 0.3%. CDR3 length: 14 amino acids. In germline, CDR1 is MNHEY, CDR2 SMNVEV (reference sequence). V was trimmed by 4 bases and J by 3 bases, leaving 13 bases between them. This clonotype was sampled from a human donor in good health. Input material: T cells isolated from PBMCs. The chain couples TRBV27 to TRBJ2-7; D might be TRBD2 (6 bases). This chain's CDR3 is CASSYSGWDYEQYF. The CDR3 DNA follows: TGTGCCAGCAGTTATAGCGGATGGGACTACGAGCAGTACTTC.